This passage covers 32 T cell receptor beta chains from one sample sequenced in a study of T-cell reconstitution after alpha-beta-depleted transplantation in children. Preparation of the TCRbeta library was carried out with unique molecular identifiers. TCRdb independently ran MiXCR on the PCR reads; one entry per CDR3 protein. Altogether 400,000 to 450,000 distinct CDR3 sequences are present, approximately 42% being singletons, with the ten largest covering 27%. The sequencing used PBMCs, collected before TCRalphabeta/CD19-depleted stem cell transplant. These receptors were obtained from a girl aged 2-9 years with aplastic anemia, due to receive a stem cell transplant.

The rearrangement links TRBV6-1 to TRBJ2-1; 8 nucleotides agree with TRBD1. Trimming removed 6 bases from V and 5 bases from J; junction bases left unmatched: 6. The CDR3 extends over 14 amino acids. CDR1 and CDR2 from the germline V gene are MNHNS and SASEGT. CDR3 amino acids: CASSRRGLDNEQFF. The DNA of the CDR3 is TGTGCCAGCAGCCGCAGGGGGCTTGACAATGAGCAGTTCTTC.

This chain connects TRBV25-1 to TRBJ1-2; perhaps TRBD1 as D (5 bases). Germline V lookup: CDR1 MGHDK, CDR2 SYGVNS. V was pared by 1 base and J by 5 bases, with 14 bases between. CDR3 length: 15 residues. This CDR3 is CASSESVAGVYGYTF. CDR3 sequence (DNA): TGTGCCAGCAGTGAATCCGTGGCGGGGGTATATGGCTACACCTTC.

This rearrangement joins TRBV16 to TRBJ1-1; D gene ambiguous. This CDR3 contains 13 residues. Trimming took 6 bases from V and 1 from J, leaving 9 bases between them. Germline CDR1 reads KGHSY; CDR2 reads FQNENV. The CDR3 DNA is TGTGCCAGCAGTCAGGCGCGGAACACTGAAGCTTTCTTT. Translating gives CASSQARNTEAFF.

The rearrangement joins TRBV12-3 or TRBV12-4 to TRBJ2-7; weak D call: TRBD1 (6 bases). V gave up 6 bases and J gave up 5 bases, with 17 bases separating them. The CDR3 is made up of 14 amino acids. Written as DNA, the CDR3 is TGTGCCAGCAGCCCCGGGACACCGTCTCACGAGCAGTACTTC. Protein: CASSPGTPSHEQYF.

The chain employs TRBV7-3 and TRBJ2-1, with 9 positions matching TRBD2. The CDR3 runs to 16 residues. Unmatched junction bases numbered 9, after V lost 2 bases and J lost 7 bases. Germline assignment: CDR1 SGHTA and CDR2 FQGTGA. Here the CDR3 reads CASSLAGGEWGNEQFF. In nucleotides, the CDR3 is TGTGCCAGCAGCTTAGCGGGAGGGGAGTGGGGGAATGAGCAGTTCTTC.

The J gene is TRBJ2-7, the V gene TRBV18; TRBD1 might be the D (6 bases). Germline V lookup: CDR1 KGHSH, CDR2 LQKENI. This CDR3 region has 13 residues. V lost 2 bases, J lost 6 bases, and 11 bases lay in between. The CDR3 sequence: CASSPRDTGEQYF. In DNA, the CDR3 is TGTGCCAGCTCACCAAGGGACACCGGCGAGCAGTACTTC.

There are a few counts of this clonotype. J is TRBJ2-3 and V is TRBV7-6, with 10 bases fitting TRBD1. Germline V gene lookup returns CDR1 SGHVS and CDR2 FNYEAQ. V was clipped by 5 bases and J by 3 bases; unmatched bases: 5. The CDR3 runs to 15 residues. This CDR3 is CASSLDRGRTDTQYF. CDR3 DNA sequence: TGTGCCAGCAGCCTTGACAGGGGGCGGACAGATACGCAGTATTTT.

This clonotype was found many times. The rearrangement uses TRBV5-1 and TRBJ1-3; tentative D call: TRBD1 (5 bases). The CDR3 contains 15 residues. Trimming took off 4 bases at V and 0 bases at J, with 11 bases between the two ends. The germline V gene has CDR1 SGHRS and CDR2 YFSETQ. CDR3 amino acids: CASSLDTVSGNTIYF. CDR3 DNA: TGCGCCAGCAGCCTGGACACAGTCTCTGGAAACACCATATATTTT.

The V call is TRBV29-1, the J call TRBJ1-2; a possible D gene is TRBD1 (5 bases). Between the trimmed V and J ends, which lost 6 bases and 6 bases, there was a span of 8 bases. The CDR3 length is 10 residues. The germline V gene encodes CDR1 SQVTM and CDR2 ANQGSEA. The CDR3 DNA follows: TGCAGCGTGAGACAGCATGGCTACACCTTC. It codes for CSVRQHGYTF.

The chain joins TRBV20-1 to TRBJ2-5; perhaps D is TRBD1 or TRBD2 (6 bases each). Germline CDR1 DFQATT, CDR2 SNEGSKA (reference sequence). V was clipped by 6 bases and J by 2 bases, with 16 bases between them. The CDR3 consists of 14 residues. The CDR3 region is CSAYSGAGQETQYF. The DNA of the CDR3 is TGCAGTGCGTACTCAGGGGCGGGACAAGAGACCCAGTACTTC.

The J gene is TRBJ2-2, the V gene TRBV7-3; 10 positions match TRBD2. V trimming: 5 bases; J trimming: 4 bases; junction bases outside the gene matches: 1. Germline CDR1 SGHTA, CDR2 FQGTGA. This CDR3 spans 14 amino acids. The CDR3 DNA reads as TGTGCCAGCAGCCCTAGCGGGAGCACCGGGGAGCTGTTTTTT. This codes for CASSPSGSTGELFF.

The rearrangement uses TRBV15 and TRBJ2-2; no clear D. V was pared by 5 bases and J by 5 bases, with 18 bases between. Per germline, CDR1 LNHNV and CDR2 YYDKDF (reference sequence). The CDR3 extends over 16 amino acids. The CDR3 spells CATSPVGKGKTGELFF. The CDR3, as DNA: TGTGCCACCAGCCCGGTGGGTAAAGGGAAAACCGGGGAGCTGTTTTTT.

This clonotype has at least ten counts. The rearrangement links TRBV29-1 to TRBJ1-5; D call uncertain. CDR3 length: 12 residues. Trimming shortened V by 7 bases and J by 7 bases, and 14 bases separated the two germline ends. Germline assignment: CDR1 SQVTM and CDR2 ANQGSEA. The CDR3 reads CSAGSGGQPQHF. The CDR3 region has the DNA TGCAGCGCCGGGAGTGGCGGCCAGCCCCAGCATTTT.

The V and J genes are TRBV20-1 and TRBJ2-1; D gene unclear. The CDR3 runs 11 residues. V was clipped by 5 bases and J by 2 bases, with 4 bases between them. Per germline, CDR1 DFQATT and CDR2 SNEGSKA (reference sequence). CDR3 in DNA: TGCAGTGCTGCAGCCTACAATGAGCAGTTCTTC. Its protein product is CSAAAYNEQFF.

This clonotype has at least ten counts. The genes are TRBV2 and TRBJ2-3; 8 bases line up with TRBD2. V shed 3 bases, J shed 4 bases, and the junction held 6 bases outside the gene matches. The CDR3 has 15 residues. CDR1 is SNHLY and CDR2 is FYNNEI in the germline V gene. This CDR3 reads CASSEQAGVADTQYF. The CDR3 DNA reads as TGTGCCAGCAGTGAGCAAGCGGGAGTCGCAGATACGCAGTATTTT.

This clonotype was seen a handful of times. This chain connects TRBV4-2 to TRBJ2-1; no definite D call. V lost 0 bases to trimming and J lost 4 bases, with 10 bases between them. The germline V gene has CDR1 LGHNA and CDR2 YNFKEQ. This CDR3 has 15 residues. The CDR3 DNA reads TGTGCCAGCAGCCAAGACTTCGGGCAGTACAATGAGCAGTTCTTC. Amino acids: CASSQDFGQYNEQFF.

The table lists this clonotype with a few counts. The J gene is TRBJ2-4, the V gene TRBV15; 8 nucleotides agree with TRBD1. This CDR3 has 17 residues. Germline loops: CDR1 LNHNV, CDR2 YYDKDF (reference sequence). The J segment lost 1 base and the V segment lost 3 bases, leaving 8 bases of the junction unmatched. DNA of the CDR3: TGTGCCACCAGCAGGGGTAGACAGGGGAGGGCCAAAAACATTCAGTACTTC. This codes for CATSRGRQGRAKNIQYF.

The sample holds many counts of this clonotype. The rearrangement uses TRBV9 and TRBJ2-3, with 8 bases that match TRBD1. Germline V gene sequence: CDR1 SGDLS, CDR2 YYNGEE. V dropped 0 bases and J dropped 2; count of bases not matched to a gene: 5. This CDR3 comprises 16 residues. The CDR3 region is CASSVVGTGLTDTQYF. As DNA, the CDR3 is TGTGCCAGCAGCGTAGTCGGGACAGGCCTCACAGATACGCAGTATTTT.

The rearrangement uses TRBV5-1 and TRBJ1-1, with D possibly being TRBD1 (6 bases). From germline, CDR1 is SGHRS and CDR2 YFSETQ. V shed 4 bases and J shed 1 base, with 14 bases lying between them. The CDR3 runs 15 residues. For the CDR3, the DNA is TGCGCCAGCAGCCCAGGACAGTATAAGAACACTGAAGCTTTCTTT. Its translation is CASSPGQYKNTEAFF.

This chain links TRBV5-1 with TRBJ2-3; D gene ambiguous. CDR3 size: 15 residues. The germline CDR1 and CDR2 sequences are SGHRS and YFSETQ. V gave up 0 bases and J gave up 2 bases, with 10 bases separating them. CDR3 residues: CASSLVWGITDTQYF. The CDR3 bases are TGCGCCAGCAGCTTGGTCTGGGGTATCACAGATACGCAGTATTTT.

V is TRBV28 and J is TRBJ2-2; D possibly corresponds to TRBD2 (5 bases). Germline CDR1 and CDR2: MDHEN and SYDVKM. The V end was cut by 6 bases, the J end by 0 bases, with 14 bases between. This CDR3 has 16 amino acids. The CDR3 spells CASSSLDSANTGELFF. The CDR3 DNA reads TGTGCCAGCAGCTCCCTGGACTCCGCGAACACCGGGGAGCTGTTTTTT.

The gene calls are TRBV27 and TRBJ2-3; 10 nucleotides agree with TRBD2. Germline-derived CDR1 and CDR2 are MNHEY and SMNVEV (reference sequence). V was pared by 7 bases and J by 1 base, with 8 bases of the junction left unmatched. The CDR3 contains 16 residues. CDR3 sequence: CASTTTTSGGTDTQYF. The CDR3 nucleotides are TGTGCCAGCACTACTACTACTAGCGGGGGCACAGATACGCAGTATTTT.

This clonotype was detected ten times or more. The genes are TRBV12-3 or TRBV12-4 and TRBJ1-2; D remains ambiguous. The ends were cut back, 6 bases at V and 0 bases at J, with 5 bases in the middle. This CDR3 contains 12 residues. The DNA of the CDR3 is TGTGCCAGCAGGATAGCTAACTATGGCTACACCTTC. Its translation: CASRIANYGYTF.

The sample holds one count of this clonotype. DNA of the CDR3: TGTGCCAGCAGCGCGAATCCAGGGGGCGAGCAGTACTTC. Translation gives CASSANPGGEQYF. This chain connects TRBV5-6 to TRBJ2-7; the match to TRBD1 covers 7 bases. Germline assignment: CDR1 SGHDT and CDR2 YYEEEE. This CDR3 contains 13 residues. V was clipped by 4 bases and J by 6 bases; unmatched bases: 7.

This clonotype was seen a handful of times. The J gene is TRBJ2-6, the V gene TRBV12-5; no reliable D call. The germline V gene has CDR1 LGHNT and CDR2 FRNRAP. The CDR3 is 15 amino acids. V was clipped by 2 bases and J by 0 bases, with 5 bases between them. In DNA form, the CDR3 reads TGTGCTAGTGGTTTGCTCCACTCTGGGGCCAACGTCCTGACTTTC. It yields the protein CASGLLHSGANVLTF.

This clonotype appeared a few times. DNA for the CDR3: TGTGCCAGCAGCGTAGGACCCTATTCACCCCTCCACTTT. Translated: CASSVGPYSPLHF. The genes are TRBV9 and TRBJ1-6; D is unresolved. This CDR3 region has 13 residues. V lost 0 bases, J lost 8 bases, and 6 bases lay in between. CDR1 is SGDLS, CDR2 YYNGEE, per germline.

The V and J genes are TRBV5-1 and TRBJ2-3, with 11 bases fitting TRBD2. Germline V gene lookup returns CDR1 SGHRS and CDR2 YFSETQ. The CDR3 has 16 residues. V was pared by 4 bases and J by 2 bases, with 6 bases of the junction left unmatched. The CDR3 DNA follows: TGCGCCAGCAGCCTGACTAGCGGGGCCCTCACAGATACGCAGTATTTT. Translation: CASSLTSGALTDTQYF.

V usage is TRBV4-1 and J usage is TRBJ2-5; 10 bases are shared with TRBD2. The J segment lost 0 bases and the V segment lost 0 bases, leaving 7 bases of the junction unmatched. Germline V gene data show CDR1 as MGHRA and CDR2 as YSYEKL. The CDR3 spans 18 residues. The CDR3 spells CASSQDRSTSGNQETQYF. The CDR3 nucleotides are TGCGCCAGCAGCCAAGATCGCAGTACTAGCGGGAACCAAGAGACCCAGTACTTC.

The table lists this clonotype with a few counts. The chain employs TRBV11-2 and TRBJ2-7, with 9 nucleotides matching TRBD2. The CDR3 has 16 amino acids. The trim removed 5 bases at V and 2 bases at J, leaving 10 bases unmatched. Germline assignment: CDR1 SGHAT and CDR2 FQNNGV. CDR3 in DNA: TGTGCCAGCAGCCCGGTCGGGCGGGAGGGAACCTACGAGCAGTACTTC. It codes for CASSPVGREGTYEQYF.

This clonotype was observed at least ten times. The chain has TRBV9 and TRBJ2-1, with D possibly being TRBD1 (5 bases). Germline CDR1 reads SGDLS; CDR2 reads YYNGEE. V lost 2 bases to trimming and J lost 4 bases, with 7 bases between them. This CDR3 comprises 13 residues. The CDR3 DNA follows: TGTGCCAGCAGCGTGACAGAGTACAATGAGCAGTTCTTC. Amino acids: CASSVTEYNEQFF.

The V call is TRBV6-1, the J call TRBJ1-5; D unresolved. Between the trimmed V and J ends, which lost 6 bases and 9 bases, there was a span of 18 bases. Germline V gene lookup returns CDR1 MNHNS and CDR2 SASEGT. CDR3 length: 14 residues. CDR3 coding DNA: TGTGCCAGCAGATCTGACGCGGGGATTTGGCCCCAGCATTTT. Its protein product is CASRSDAGIWPQHF.

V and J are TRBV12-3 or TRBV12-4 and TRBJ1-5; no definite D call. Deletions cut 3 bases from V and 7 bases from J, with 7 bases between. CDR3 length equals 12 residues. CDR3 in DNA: TGTGCCAGCAGTTTGCTGGGGCAGCCCCAGCATTTT. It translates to CASSLLGQPQHF.